This TCR beta chain derives from a study of shared clonotypes between healthy human individuals. The authors divided CD4+ cells into CD45RA+ naive and CD45RA-negative memory subsets. The V gene lost 2 bases and the J gene lost 0 bases, with 5 bases spanning the gap. CDR1 is SQVTM and CDR2 is ANQGSEA in the germline V gene. This CDR3 is 14 amino acids long. The authors ran the assay at deep level. Sequencing was performed with immunoSEQ multiplex PCR; in TCRdb, only in-frame clones are kept and a portion is missing. This sample has millions of clones; around nine tenths occur once, and the top ten carry around 0.15%.

This TCR came from a man between 18 and 29 years old in good health. Sequencing was done on a sample of naive CD4+ T cells sorted from blood. Subset denoted: CD45RA+ positively selected. The rearrangement joins TRBV29-1 to TRBJ2-6; D is undetermined. This CDR3 reads CSVESGSGANVLTF. The CDR3 region has the DNA TGCAGCGTTGAATCCGGCTCTGGGGCCAACGTCCTGACTTTC.